This T cell receptor (beta chain) was documented in a study of shared clonotypes between healthy human individuals. Study summary: A couple of female and a few male donors aged 18 to 49 were enrolled.

The CDR3 length is 13 residues. V lost 7 bases to trimming and J lost 3 bases, with 10 bases between them. Germline V CDR1 and CDR2: SNHLY, FYNNEI. Sequenced by immunoSEQ multiplex PCR; TCRdb stores in-frame clones only, minus some. The table records a few million clones, around 90% of them present only once. The source is a man aged 18 to 30 in good health. Some clones in this sample may be carry-over from other donors' samples. The J gene is TRBJ1-5, the V gene TRBV2, with D tentatively TRBD1 (5 bases). The source material was naive CD4+ T cells from PBMCs. The sample's subset: CD45RA+ positively selected. This chain's CDR3 is CASNAGVNQPQHF. The DNA for the CDR3 is TGTGCCAGCAACGCGGGGGTCAATCAGCCCCAGCATTTT.